Below, 27 T cell receptor beta chains from the same sample are listed, as sequenced in a study of T cells in Graves' hyperthyroidism and ophthalmopathy. Regions amplified from RNA transcripts were the TCR beta CDR3 regions. In the first-round RT-PCR of the TCR CDR3, the HTBI primer set was used. TCRdb independently ran MiXCR on the multiplex PCR reads; one entry per CDR3 protein. The sample holds hundreds of thousands of distinct CDR3 sequences; around 15% are singletons and the top ten take approximately 20%. The sequenced sample was blood. These receptors came from a young woman with Graves' hyperthyroidism.

This chain connects TRBV6-1 to TRBJ2-4; TRBD1 matches 8 bases. The CDR3 length is 16 residues. Germline CDR1 reads MNHNS; CDR2 reads SASEGT. The J segment lost 6 bases and the V segment lost 6 bases, leaving 13 bases of the junction unmatched. CDR3 bases: TGTGCCAGCAGGCCGCCGGGACAGGCTCGTAGAAACATTCAGTACTTC. Protein product: CASRPPGQARRNIQYF.

This clonotype occurred a few times. The V call is TRBV24-1, the J call TRBJ2-5, with D perhaps matching TRBD1 or TRBD2 (5 bases each). Germline V CDR1 and CDR2: KGHDR, SFDVKD. V was trimmed by 2 bases and J by 2 bases, leaving 8 bases between them. This CDR3 region has 14 residues. CDR3 bases: TGTGCCACCAGTGATTCGGGACGACAAGAGACCCAGTACTTC. Encoded protein: CATSDSGRQETQYF.

This clonotype was observed at least ten times. The chain joins TRBV3-1 to TRBJ2-1; TRBD1 is a possible D gene (5 bases). This CDR3 contains 13 residues. The ends were cut back, 1 base at V and 7 bases at J, with 8 bases in the middle. Per germline, CDR1 LGHDT and CDR2 YNNKEL (reference sequence). The CDR3 region is CASSQVGVNEQFF. Written as DNA, the CDR3 is TGTGCCAGCAGCCAAGTAGGGGTAAATGAGCAGTTCTTC.

This clonotype showed up just a few times. The rearrangement uses TRBV2 and TRBJ1-2; a weak D match, TRBD1 (6 bases). V was cut by 4 bases and J by 4 bases, with 19 bases left in between. Germline V gene sequence: CDR1 SNHLY, CDR2 FYNNEI. The CDR3 totals 16 residues. The DNA of the CDR3 is TGTGCCAGCAGTGCTACCGGGACATCCTCCCCCTATGGCTACACCTTC. Translating it yields CASSATGTSSPYGYTF.

This clonotype came up many times. The chain combines TRBV5-1 with TRBJ2-3, with 9 bases that match TRBD2. Germline assignment: CDR1 SGHRS and CDR2 YFSETQ. CDR3 length: 16 residues. Unmatched junction bases numbered 10, after V lost 4 bases and J lost 4 bases. CDR3 bases: TGCGCCAGCAGCATAATAGCGGGAGTTGGTGCAGATACGCAGTATTTT. Its protein is CASSIIAGVGADTQYF.

This clonotype was counted a few times. V and J are TRBV30 and TRBJ1-6; weak D call: TRBD1 (6 bases). V was clipped by 5 bases and J by 7 bases, with 15 bases between them. CDR1 is GTSNPN and CDR2 is SVGIG in the germline V gene (reference sequence). The CDR3 is made up of 14 amino acids. The CDR3 sequence: CAWESGARNSPLHF. The CDR3 DNA reads TGTGCCTGGGAGTCGGGGGCGCGAAATTCACCCCTCCACTTT.

This rearrangement joins TRBV20-1 to TRBJ2-3; the match to TRBD1 covers 8 bases. Germline-derived CDR1 and CDR2 are DFQATT and SNEGSKA (reference sequence). The V and J ends lost 3 bases and 3 bases, in that order; junction bases with no gene match: 8. CDR3 size: 15 residues. The CDR3 sequence: CSASRTGFRTDTQYF. CDR3 in DNA: TGCAGTGCTAGCCGGACAGGGTTTAGAACAGATACGCAGTATTTT.

At least ten counts were recorded for this clonotype. CDR3 amino acids: CASTPGGALGNYGYTF. DNA for the CDR3: TGTGCCAGCACCCCGGGGGGGGCTTTGGGAAACTATGGCTACACCTTC. The chain links TRBV2 to TRBJ1-2; TRBD1 is a possible D gene (6 bases). The ends were cut back, 7 bases at V and 2 bases at J, with 20 bases in the middle. Germline V gives CDR1 SNHLY, CDR2 FYNNEI. CDR3 length: 16 amino acids.

This clonotype was seen only a few times. This chain connects TRBV6-1 to TRBJ1-2, with 9 nucleotides matching TRBD1. Per the germline V gene, CDR1 is MNHNS and CDR2 is SASEGT. V shed 6 bases, J shed 8 bases, and the junction held 7 bases outside the gene matches. The CDR3 has 13 residues. In DNA form, the CDR3 reads TGTGCCAGCAGGGAGGACAGGGGAAAGGGCTACACCTTC. This codes for CASREDRGKGYTF.

The chain is built from TRBV10-3 and TRBJ2-1, with 9 nucleotides matching TRBD2. The germline V gene has CDR1 ENHRY and CDR2 SYGVKD. The length of the CDR3 is 16 residues. With V trimmed by 3 bases and J by 9 bases, 12 bases remained unmatched. The CDR3 is CAISDFEGLAFFEQFF. CDR3 nucleotides: TGTGCCATCAGTGATTTCGAGGGACTAGCCTTTTTTGAGCAGTTCTTC.

In this sample, this clonotype turned up a few times. This chain connects TRBV25-1 to TRBJ1-1, with a tentative D call TRBD1 (5 bases). The CDR3 runs 12 residues. Germline values: CDR1 MGHDK, CDR2 SYGVNS. Trimming removed 4 bases from V and 10 bases from J, with 13 bases in between. The CDR3 DNA is TGTGCCAGCAGTGGAGGCAGGGACGCAGCTTTCTTT. Amino acids: CASSGGRDAAFF.

This clonotype was observed many times. This rearrangement joins TRBV11-2 to TRBJ1-1, with D unresolved. Trimming shortened V by 0 bases and J by 5 bases, and 13 bases separated the two germline ends. Germline loops: CDR1 SGHAT, CDR2 FQNNGV. This CDR3 region has 15 residues. CDR3 DNA sequence: TGTGCCAGCAGCTTAGATCTGTGGGAAGGGACTGAAGCTTTCTTT. It codes for CASSLDLWEGTEAFF.

This clonotype was seen only a few times. The chain has TRBV29-1 and TRBJ2-7; 8 bases line up with TRBD2. The CDR3 consists of 13 residues. V trimming: 4 bases; J trimming: 4 bases; junction bases outside the gene matches: 6. The germline gives CDR1 SQVTM, CDR2 ANQGSEA. CDR3 nucleotide sequence: TGCAGCGTTGGTTGGCGGGAGGAATACGAGCAGTACTTC. It codes for CSVGWREEYEQYF.

On this clonotype: A much larger clone lies one base from this, so it may be a read error. V and J are TRBV20-1 and TRBJ2-7; weak D call: TRBD1 (5 bases). This CDR3 contains 14 residues. Germline CDR1 and CDR2: DFQATT and SNEGSKA (reference sequence). CDR3 in amino acids: CSVPPDTNSYEPYF. The CDR3 coding sequence is TGCAGTGTCCCGCCGGACACCAACTCCTACGAGCCGTACTTC.

J is TRBJ2-1 and V is TRBV12-5, with 9 bases that match TRBD2. J was trimmed by 7 bases and V by 0 bases; bases with no gene match: 4. The CDR3 runs 15 residues. Germline CDR1 reads LGHNT; CDR2 reads FRNRAP. CDR3 nucleotide sequence: TGTGCTAGTGGTTTGGTCCTAGCGGGAAGGAATGAGCAGTTCTTC. This translates into CASGLVLAGRNEQFF.

CDR3 in DNA: TGTGCCTGGAGGGCCCTGGGACAGGGGGCCTCCTACGAGCAGTACTTC. This codes for CAWRALGQGASYEQYF. The gene calls are TRBV30 and TRBJ2-7, with TRBD1 identical over 12 bases. The V gene end was trimmed by 3 bases and the J gene end by 0 bases; junction bases not matched to a gene: 6. The CDR3 has 16 residues. Germline CDR1 is GTSNPN and CDR2 is SVGIG (reference sequence).

In this sample, this clonotype turned up a few times. DNA for the CDR3: TGCAGCGTTGGCCGACCGGGAGCTACTGAAGCTTTCTTT. As protein: CSVGRPGATEAFF. The chain employs TRBV29-1 and TRBJ1-1; D gene unclear. Trimming took off 4 bases at V and 5 bases at J, with 14 bases between the two ends. Germline CDR1 is SQVTM and CDR2 is ANQGSEA. The CDR3 is made up of 13 amino acids.

The genes are TRBV29-1 and TRBJ2-5, with 7 bases identical to TRBD1. V dropped 3 bases and J dropped 1; count of bases not matched to a gene: 5. From germline, CDR1 is SQVTM and CDR2 ANQGSEA. This CDR3 contains 14 residues. CDR3 nucleotides: TGCAGCGTTGACCCCGGGACAGCCCAAGAGACCCAGTACTTC. Protein sequence: CSVDPGTAQETQYF.

The chain has TRBV6-1 and TRBJ1-2; TRBD1 is a possible D gene (5 bases). Trimming left V 6 bases short and J 4 bases short, with 15 bases between. The germline gives CDR1 MNHNS, CDR2 SASEGT. The CDR3 is 14 residues long. The CDR3 DNA reads TGTGCCAGCAGGTCTTCCGGGACGGTCTATGGCTACACCTTC. This sequence encodes CASRSSGTVYGYTF.

This clonotype has just one count. This chain links TRBV18 with TRBJ2-7; D is unclear. The CDR3 consists of 16 residues. V dropped 0 bases and J dropped 0 bases, with 12 bases sitting between them. Looked up from germline, CDR1 is KGHSH and CDR2 is LQKENI. The CDR3 region has the DNA TGTGCCAGCTCACCACCCCGTTCGGTGGGCTCCTACGAGCAGTACTTC. It translates to CASSPPRSVGSYEQYF.

A word on this clonotype: Just one base apart from a much larger clone, this may be a read error. This chain joins TRBV2 and TRBJ2-3; the D is unclear. The CDR3 extends over 15 amino acids. V lost 5 bases and J 2 bases, leaving 14 bases between the germline ends. CDR1 and CDR2 (germline): SNHLY, FYNNEI. The CDR3 coding sequence is TGTGCCAGCAGTCTAATCGGTCAGGCCACAGATACGCAGTATTTT. It translates to CASSLIGQATDTQYF.

The sample holds a few counts of this clonotype. This sequence joins TRBV13 and TRBJ2-7; a possible D gene is TRBD2 (6 bases). The CDR3 consists of 15 residues. Trimming pared 2 bases from V and 2 bases from J, leaving 13 bases between. The germline V gene has CDR1 PRHDT and CDR2 FYEKMQ (reference sequence). DNA for the CDR3: TGTGCCAGCAGCTTATCGGGGCGGGATCCCTACGAGCAGTACTTC. Translating gives CASSLSGRDPYEQYF.

Ten or more counts support this clonotype. The DNA for the CDR3 is TGTGCCAGCACAAGAACAGGCCACACCTACGAGCAGTACTTC. It encodes CASTRTGHTYEQYF. The V gene is TRBV3-1, the J gene TRBJ2-7, with D possibly TRBD1 on 5 matching bases. The CDR3 is 14 amino acids. V lost 7 bases to trimming and J lost 2 bases, with 15 bases between them. From germline, CDR1 is LGHDT and CDR2 YNNKEL (reference sequence).

The gene calls are TRBV12-3 or TRBV12-4 and TRBJ2-6; 8 nucleotides agree with TRBD1. The CDR3 has 17 residues. Trimming at V came to 6 bases and at J to 0 bases, leaving 7 bases not matched to a gene. The chain's CDR3 is CASSPGQVASGANVLTF. The CDR3 DNA sequence: TGTGCCAGCAGCCCGGGACAGGTAGCCTCTGGGGCCAACGTCCTGACTTTC.

The sample holds many counts of this clonotype. The chain is built from TRBV27 and TRBJ2-1; D might be TRBD1 or TRBD2, each matching 5 bases. The CDR3 contains 16 residues. Trimming left V 6 bases short and J 6 bases short, with 21 bases between. Germline loops: CDR1 MNHEY, CDR2 SMNVEV (reference sequence). The CDR3 loop is CASSTNPGTAINEQFF. CDR3 DNA sequence: TGTGCCAGCAGCACCAACCCCGGGACGGCGATCAATGAGCAGTTCTTC.

V is TRBV5-1 and J is TRBJ2-3, with TRBD2 matching 14 bases. The J segment lost 5 bases and the V segment lost 4 bases, leaving 9 bases of the junction unmatched. Germline values: CDR1 SGHRS, CDR2 YFSETQ. The CDR3 has 17 residues. CDR3 in DNA: TGCGCCAGCAGCCCCCGGACTAGCGGGAGGATTGGAGATACGCAGTATTTT. This gives the protein CASSPRTSGRIGDTQYF. Variable domain in full (rest from reference TRBV5-1 and TRBJ2-3): KAGVTQTPRYLIKTRGQQVTLSCSPISGHRSVSWYQQTPGQGLQFLFEYFSETQRNKGNFPGRFSGRQFSNSRSEMNVSTLELGDSALYLCASSPRTSGRIGDTQYFGPGTRLTVL.

This clonotype was seen more than once but under ten times. V gene TRBV2 combines with J gene TRBJ2-5; 10 positions match TRBD2. The CDR3 is 17 amino acids. V lost 7 bases to trimming and J lost 4 bases; unmatched junction nucleotides: 15. CDR1 is SNHLY, CDR2 FYNNEI, per germline. The CDR3: CASNGAGGDKSGETQYF. The CDR3 DNA follows: TGTGCCAGCAACGGAGCGGGAGGGGATAAGAGTGGAGAGACCCAGTACTTC.